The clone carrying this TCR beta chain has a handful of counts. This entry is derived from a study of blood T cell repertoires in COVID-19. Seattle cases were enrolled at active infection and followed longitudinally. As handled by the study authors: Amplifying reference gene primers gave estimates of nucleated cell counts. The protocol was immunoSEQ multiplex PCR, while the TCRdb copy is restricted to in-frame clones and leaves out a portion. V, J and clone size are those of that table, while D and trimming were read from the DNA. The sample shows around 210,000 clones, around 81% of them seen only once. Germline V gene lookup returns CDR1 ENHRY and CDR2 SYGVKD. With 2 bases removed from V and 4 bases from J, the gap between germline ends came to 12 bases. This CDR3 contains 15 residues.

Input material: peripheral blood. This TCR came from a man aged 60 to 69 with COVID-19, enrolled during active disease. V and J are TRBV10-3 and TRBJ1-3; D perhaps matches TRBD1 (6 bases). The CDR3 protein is CAISERGARGNTIYF. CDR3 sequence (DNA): TGTGCCATCAGTGAGCGGGGGGCGCGGGGAAACACCATATATTTT.